The 23 T cell receptor beta chains given below trace back to one sample, sequenced in a study of somatic mutations in cytotoxic T cells in rheumatoid arthritis. The data were produced by immunoSEQ multiplex PCR, yet TCRdb's version contains in-frame clones alone and is incomplete. This table holds fewer than 15,000 clones, around 70% found once. The sequenced material came from CD8+ T cells sorted from blood. These receptors all come from an adult with rheumatoid arthritis.

V is TRBV7-9 and J is TRBJ2-3; a possible D gene is TRBD2 (5 bases). Germline CDR1 reads SEHNR; CDR2 reads FQNEAQ (reference sequence). The CDR3 extends over 14 amino acids. The V end lost 4 bases, the J end lost 2 bases, and 10 bases lay between the germline ends. The CDR3 region is CASSSRDNTDTQYF. In nucleotides, the CDR3 is TGTGCCAGCAGCTCCCGGGATAACACAGATACGCAGTATTTT.

The chain links TRBV5-1 to TRBJ2-5; possibly TRBD1 or TRBD2 for D (5 bases each). The J call may not be correct, given that the DNA end is closer to TRBJ2-7. This CDR3 contains 13 residues. Per germline, CDR1 SGHRS and CDR2 YFSETQ. CDR3 region: CASSLLGDYEQYF. The CDR3 DNA reads TGCGCCAGCAGCTTACTAGGGGACTACGAGCAGTACTTC.

This chain joins TRBV5-5 and TRBJ1-1, with D unclear. Trimming removed 0 bases at V and 3 bases at J, with 6 bases between. CDR1 and CDR2 from the germline V gene are SGHKS and YYEKEE (reference sequence). CDR3 length: 13 amino acids. In DNA form, the CDR3 reads TGTGCCAGCAGCTTGGTTACGCACACTGAAGCTTTCTTT. It encodes CASSLVTHTEAFF.

In its sample, this clone was seen a few times. The rearrangement joins TRBV5-1 to TRBJ1-1, with D possibly matching TRBD1 (6 bases). Germline V CDR1 and CDR2: SGHRS, YFSETQ. CDR3 length equals 14 residues. Deletions cut 4 bases from V and 7 bases from J, with 17 bases between. The CDR3 is CASSLDVRGLEAFF. The CDR3 bases are TGCGCCAGCAGCCTCGATGTCAGGGGACTTGAAGCTTTCTTT.

The chain has TRBV4-3 and TRBJ1-5; D is unclear. From germline, CDR1 is LGHNA and CDR2 YSLEER. This CDR3 has 14 amino acids. V was pared by 0 bases and J by 7 bases, with 10 bases between. CDR3 DNA sequence: TGCGCCAGCAGCCAAGAATTAACACTCCAGCCCCAGCATTTT. This gives the protein CASSQELTLQPQHF.

The chain is built from TRBV7-9 and TRBJ1-2, with D possibly matching TRBD1 (5 bases). Germline V gives CDR1 SEHNR, CDR2 FQNEAQ (reference sequence). The germline V and J ends were trimmed by 4 bases and 7 bases, with 16 bases remaining between them. The length of the CDR3 is 14 residues. The CDR3 DNA follows: TGTGCCAGCAGCTCCCCGGGGCTACAAGTTGGCTACACCTTC. This codes for CASSSPGLQVGYTF. The full variable domain, completed using reference TRBV7-9 and TRBJ1-2, is DTGVSQNPRHKITKRGQNVTFRCDPISEHNRLYWYRQTLGQGPEFLTYFQNEAQLEKSRLLSDRFSAERPKGSFSTLEIQRTEQGDSAMYLCASSSPGLQVGYTFGSGTRLTVV.

This clone was seen just once. This chain links TRBV6-5 with TRBJ2-3, with D possibly matching TRBD2 (5 bases). This CDR3 has 15 amino acids. Trimming left V 7 bases short and J 1 base short, with 15 bases between. The germline V gene has CDR1 MNHEY and CDR2 SVGAGI. The CDR3 reads CASTNDGRGTDTQYF. CDR3 in DNA: TGTGCCAGCACCAACGACGGGCGGGGCACAGATACGCAGTATTTT.

This chain uses TRBV25-1 with TRBJ2-1, with 8 bases aligning to TRBD1. V lost 5 bases and J lost 2; bases outside the gene matches: 2. The CDR3 sequence is 14 residues long. Germline V CDR1 and CDR2: MGHDK, SYGVNS. The CDR3 coding sequence is TGTGCCAGCAGTTGGACAGGGCCCTACAATGAGCAGTTCTTC. The encoded protein is CASSWTGPYNEQFF. Complete variable domain (other parts from reference TRBV25-1 and TRBJ2-1): EADIYQTPRYLVIGTGKKITLECSQTMGHDKMYWYQQDPGMELHLIHYSYGVNSTEKGDLSSESTVSRIRTEHFPLTLESARPSHTSQYLCASSWTGPYNEQFFGPGTRLTVL.

The rearrangement joins TRBV28 to TRBJ2-1; D ambiguous. The germline CDR1 and CDR2 sequences are MDHEN and SYDVKM. The V and J ends lost 6 bases and 6 bases respectively, with 12 bases between them. The CDR3 is 13 residues long. CDR3 DNA: TGTGCCAGCAGGGCACCTGGGCTCAATGAGCAGTTCTTC. Translation: CASRAPGLNEQFF.

The chain combines TRBV4-3 with TRBJ2-5, with D possibly being TRBD1 (5 bases). The closer fit of TRBJ2-7 to the DNA end suggests the J call may be wrong. This CDR3 comprises 13 residues. The germline V gene has CDR1 LGHNA and CDR2 YSLEER. Written as DNA, the CDR3 is TGCGCCAGCAGCCTCGACAGCTCCTACGAGCAGTACTTC. Protein: CASSLDSSYEQYF.

The chain employs TRBV4-3 and TRBJ2-1; D is possibly TRBD1 (5 bases). The germline V gene has CDR1 LGHNA and CDR2 YSLEER. V lost 4 bases and J lost 4, with 17 bases in between. The CDR3 sequence is 16 residues long. CDR3 region: CASSLDRSPYYNEQFF. The CDR3 DNA follows: TGCGCCAGCAGCCTCGACAGAAGCCCTTATTACAATGAGCAGTTCTTC.

The chain employs TRBV5-1 and TRBJ1-1; 7 bases agree with TRBD1. The CDR3 spans 14 residues. The V gene end was trimmed by 0 bases and the J gene end by 3 bases; junction bases not matched to a gene: 2. Germline V gene data show CDR1 as SGHRS and CDR2 as YFSETQ. The CDR3, as DNA: TGCGCCAGCAGCTTGGACAGGGGTCACACTGAAGCTTTCTTT. Residues: CASSLDRGHTEAFF.

The rearrangement links TRBV29-1 to TRBJ2-5; TRBD1 is a possible D gene (6 bases). The ends were cut back, 6 bases at V and 5 bases at J, with 28 bases in the middle. Germline assignment: CDR1 SQVTM and CDR2 ANQGSEA. The CDR3 is 17 residues long. CDR3 bases: TGCAGCGTAATCCTGTGGGGGACACAAGCCAGATTGGAGACCCAGTACTTC. Translating gives CSVILWGTQARLETQYF.

This clone has just a few counts. The chain links TRBV27 to TRBJ1-2; TRBD1 matches 7 bases. The junction had 8 bases not matched to a gene; V was cut back by 8 bases and J by 8 bases. The CDR3 has 12 amino acids. Germline CDR1 reads MNHEY; CDR2 reads SMNVEV (reference sequence). Here the CDR3 reads CASFDRVYGYTF. DNA for the CDR3: TGTGCCAGCTTTGACAGGGTCTACGGCTACACCTTC.

The chain has TRBV19 and TRBJ2-3; tentatively, D is TRBD2 (6 bases). V lost 11 bases and J lost 8, with 23 bases in between. The CDR3 has 14 amino acids. The germline gives CDR1 LNHDA, CDR2 SQIVND (reference sequence). The CDR3 DNA reads as TGTGCCTATGAAGTACTGGGGGGTGGGGGTACGCAGTATTTT. Protein: CAYEVLGGGGTQYF.

The rearrangement joins TRBV20-1 to TRBJ2-3; D gene unclear. The CDR3 runs 10 residues. CDR1 DFQATT and CDR2 SNEGSKA come from the germline V gene (reference sequence). V was clipped by 6 bases and J by 8 bases, with 9 bases between them. CDR3 protein: CSAIWFTQYF. DNA of the CDR3: TGCAGTGCCATTTGGTTTACGCAGTATTTT.

The V and J genes are TRBV5-1 and TRBJ1-1; no firm D call. V lost 0 bases and J 4 bases, leaving 10 bases between the germline ends. CDR1 is SGHRS, CDR2 YFSETQ, per germline. The CDR3 loop spans 14 amino acids. The CDR3 sequence is CASSLDGLGTEAFF. In DNA form, the CDR3 reads TGCGCCAGCAGCTTGGATGGACTGGGCACTGAAGCTTTCTTT.

This CDR3 is CASSPQGVLSSEAFF. In DNA, the CDR3 is TGTGCCAGCAGCCCCCAGGGGGTTCTCAGCAGTGAAGCTTTCTTT. The chain joins TRBV7-6 to TRBJ1-1, with TRBD1 identical over 7 bases. V trimming: 5 bases; J trimming: 7 bases; junction bases outside the gene matches: 13. The CDR3 runs to 15 residues. Germline CDR1 reads SGHVS; CDR2 reads FNYEAQ.

The chain carries TRBV14 and TRBJ1-2; D unclear. The CDR3 consists of 13 residues. CDR1 is SGHDN and CDR2 is FVKESK in the germline V gene. V gave up 5 bases and J gave up 5 bases, with 12 bases separating them. The CDR3 sequence is CASSAVQVYGYTF. As DNA, the CDR3 is TGTGCCAGCAGCGCGGTACAAGTTTATGGCTACACCTTC.

This clone showed up just once. This chain connects TRBV27 to TRBJ1-5; D not certain. The CDR3 is 13 amino acids. Trimming removed 8 bases at V and 5 bases at J, with 13 bases between. Per the germline V gene, CDR1 is MNHEY and CDR2 is SMNVEV (reference sequence). CDR3 amino acids: CASGERADQPQHF. In nucleotides, the CDR3 is TGTGCCAGCGGCGAGAGGGCCGATCAGCCCCAGCATTTT.

This chain uses TRBV9 with TRBJ2-5; D remains unclear. CDR3 length equals 14 residues. From germline, CDR1 is SGDLS and CDR2 YYNGEE. Trimming took 0 bases from V and 5 from J, leaving 11 bases between them. The CDR3 nucleotides are TGTGCCAGCAGCGTAGATGGCTCGTTGGAGACCCAGTACTTC. Its protein is CASSVDGSLETQYF.

V and J are TRBV27 and TRBJ2-2; possibly TRBD1 or TRBD2 for D (6 bases each). The V gene's germline CDR1 is MNHEY and CDR2 SMNVEV (reference sequence). The CDR3 is made up of 15 amino acids. The V end lost 4 bases, the J end lost 6 bases, and 15 bases lay between the germline ends. The CDR3 region has the DNA TGTGCCAGCAGTTGGGGGGCGCTGAGGGCCGGGGAGCTGTTTTTT. Translated: CASSWGALRAGELFF.

The chain combines TRBV4-3 with TRBJ2-2, with D maybe TRBD2 (6 bases). The CDR3 spans 17 residues. The V gene's germline CDR1 is LGHNA and CDR2 YSLEER. The germline V and J ends were trimmed by 3 bases and 4 bases, with 18 bases remaining between them. CDR3 in DNA: TGCGCCAGCAGCCATTTTAGACTAGATGAATTCACCGGGGAGCTGTTTTTT. Protein sequence: CASSHFRLDEFTGELFF.